This T cell receptor beta chain came from a study of siplizumab effects on memory and regulatory T cells. Germline V gene data show CDR1 as WSHSY and CDR2 as SAAADI. This CDR3 is built from 15 residues. The V gene end was trimmed by 4 bases and the J gene end by 1 base; junction bases not matched to a gene: 1. Study-level points and caveats: Researchers did not confirm the suppressive function of proliferating Tregs from siplizumab cultures.

Some clones are missing from TCRdb's copy, which holds only in-frame ones; the method was immunoSEQ multiplex PCR. The table lists 90,000 to 120,000 clones, about 91% of them singletons. Points on this clone: Its specificity is not known.

This TCR derives from a human donor in good health. Some clones in this sample may be carry-over from other donors' samples. This chain connects TRBV10-2 to TRBJ1-4, with 9 bases lining up with TRBD1. Sequencing was performed on CD4+ T cells sorted from blood. In nucleotides, the CDR3 is TGCGCCAGCAGTGGGACAGGGGTAACTAATGAAAAACTGTTTTTT. Encoded protein: CASSGTGVTNEKLFF.